This entry lists 25 T cell receptor beta chains sequenced from one sample in a study of a mutant IDH1 vaccine in newly diagnosed glioma. Generated by immunoSEQ multiplex PCR, the TCRdb table keeps only in-frame clones and is missing some. The data show about 50,000 clones, with around 80% seen just once and 7% to 8.5% held by the top ten. No antigens are known for them. Time point specified: week 5, during vaccination. Every vaccine dose comprised 300 ug of mutant IDH1 20-mer peptide plus topical imiquimod. The starting material was PBMCs, obtained from a glioma patient whose treatment included an IDH1 peptide vaccine. These receptors originate from a woman aged 50 to 60 with glioma.

The chain combines TRBV27 with TRBJ2-5; D is ambiguous. Germline lookup yields CDR1 MNHEY and CDR2 SMNVEV (reference sequence). The V and J ends lost 2 bases and 1 base respectively, with 11 bases between them. The CDR3 has 15 residues. The CDR3 region is CASSLRPSSQETQYF. Here the CDR3 DNA reads TGTGCCAGCAGTTTAAGACCGTCATCCCAAGAGACCCAGTACTTC.

V gene TRBV5-1 combines with J gene TRBJ1-2; unclear D gene. The CDR3 runs to 14 residues. CDR1 and CDR2 (germline): SGHRS, YFSETQ. Trimming shortened V by 8 bases and J by 2 bases, and 16 bases separated the two germline ends. As DNA, the CDR3 is TGCGCCAGTAGCCCGTTCTGGGTGAACTATGGCTACACCTTC. Its protein is CASSPFWVNYGYTF.

The chain combines TRBV7-8 with TRBJ2-7, with TRBD1 matching over 7 bases. The germline V gene has CDR1 SGHVS and CDR2 FQNEAQ. The CDR3 is made up of 16 amino acids. V was pared by 5 bases and J by 5 bases, with 15 bases of the junction left unmatched. In DNA form, the CDR3 reads TGTGCCAGCAGCCAGGCAATGATGAGGGGGCCGGACGAGCAGTACTTC. It translates to CASSQAMMRGPDEQYF.

This sequence joins TRBV4-2 and TRBJ2-5, with TRBD2 identical over 7 bases. The ends lost 4 bases at V and 2 bases at J; junction bases unmatched: 13. The CDR3 length is 17 residues. From germline, CDR1 is LGHNA and CDR2 YNFKEQ. Here the CDR3 DNA reads TGTGCCAGCAGCCTTCGATACACCGCGGGGGAACAAGAGACCCAGTACTTC. As protein: CASSLRYTAGEQETQYF.

This chain links TRBV14 with TRBJ2-5; the D is unclear. Trimming pared 0 bases from V and 5 bases from J, leaving 10 bases between. Germline-derived CDR1 and CDR2 are SGHDN and FVKESK. The CDR3 spans 14 residues. CDR3 amino acids: CASSQEISPETQYF. CDR3 in DNA: TGTGCCAGCAGCCAAGAGATATCACCGGAGACCCAGTACTTC.

The chain is built from TRBV9 and TRBJ1-3, with D possibly being TRBD1 (5 bases). This CDR3 spans 16 amino acids. The V end was cut by 0 bases, the J end by 0 bases, with 10 bases between. Germline CDR1 SGDLS, CDR2 YYNGEE. CDR3 region: CASSVGRGNSGNTIYF. As DNA, the CDR3 is TGTGCCAGCAGCGTAGGTCGGGGGAACTCTGGAAACACCATATATTTT.

This chain links TRBV6-1 with TRBJ2-7; the D gene is possibly TRBD1 (5 bases). With 3 bases removed from V and 3 bases from J, the gap between germline ends came to 9 bases. In germline, CDR1 is MNHNS, CDR2 SASEGT. CDR3 length: 13 amino acids. Here the CDR3 DNA reads TGTGCCAGCAGTGACAGGGATTACTACGAGCAGTACTTC. Translating gives CASSDRDYYEQYF.

This clone was recorded a few times. The V gene is TRBV2, the J gene TRBJ1-1; 7 nucleotides match TRBD1. Germline CDR1 reads SNHLY; CDR2 reads FYNNEI. V lost 2 bases to trimming and J lost 3 bases; unmatched junction nucleotides: 3. CDR3 size: 14 residues. DNA for the CDR3: TGTGCCAGCAGTGAACAGGGGGGAGACACTGAAGCTTTCTTT. Amino acid sequence: CASSEQGGDTEAFF.

The rearrangement links TRBV5-1 to TRBJ1-4, with TRBD1 as a possible D gene (5 bases). The CDR3 extends over 14 amino acids. Germline-derived CDR1 and CDR2 are SGHRS and YFSETQ. Trimming removed 4 bases at V and 3 bases at J, with 10 bases between. CDR3 sequence: CASSRGGANEKLFF. For the CDR3, the DNA is TGCGCCAGCAGCCGTGGGGGGGCTAATGAAAAACTGTTTTTT. Filled out from reference TRBV5-1 and TRBJ1-4, the complete variable domain reads KAGVTQTPRYLIKTRGQQVTLSCSPISGHRSVSWYQQTPGQGLQFLFEYFSETQRNKGNFPGRFSGRQFSNSRSEMNVSTLELGDSALYLCASSRGGANEKLFFGSGTQLSVL.

The genes are TRBV5-1 and TRBJ2-2, with TRBD1 identical over 7 bases. This CDR3 contains 15 residues. In germline, CDR1 is SGHRS, CDR2 YFSETQ. With V trimmed by 2 bases and J by 6 bases, 7 bases remained unmatched. This CDR3 is CASSLGTAAAGELFF. CDR3 sequence (DNA): TGCGCCAGCAGCTTAGGGACAGCGGCTGCCGGGGAGCTGTTTTTT.

The CDR3 sequence is CASSVGTRYETQYF. The CDR3 region has the DNA TGTGCCAGCAGCGTTGGGACTAGGTATGAGACCCAGTACTTC. The V call is TRBV21-1, the J call TRBJ2-5; the table's D call, TRBD2, was not checked against the DNA. TRBV21-1 is reported as a pseudogene. The length of the CDR3 is 14 residues.

The V gene is TRBV27, the J gene TRBJ2-7; D is uncertain. The CDR3 extends over 14 amino acids. From germline, CDR1 is MNHEY and CDR2 SMNVEV (reference sequence). V was shortened by 1 base and J by 2 bases, with 9 bases between the two germline ends. CDR3 nucleotide sequence: TGTGCCAGCAGTTTATGGGCTCAGGCCTACGAGCAGTACTTC. Residues: CASSLWAQAYEQYF.

In this sample, this clone turned up once. V usage is TRBV4-2 and J usage is TRBJ2-7; possibly TRBD2 for D (6 bases). The CDR3 length is 16 residues. Germline assignment: CDR1 LGHNA and CDR2 YNFKEQ. Trimming stripped 0 bases from V and 1 base from J, with 13 bases between. CDR3 sequence: CASSQEGRDWSYEQYF. CDR3 in DNA: TGTGCCAGCAGCCAAGAGGGCCGGGACTGGTCCTACGAGCAGTACTTC.

The V call is TRBV25-1, the J call TRBJ1-3; TRBD1 matches at 7 bases. CDR1 and CDR2 from the germline V gene are MGHDK and SYGVNS. The CDR3 consists of 15 residues. With 5 bases clipped from V and 3 bases from J, the junction kept 7 bases outside the gene matches. For the CDR3, the DNA is TGTGCCAGCAGTACGACAGGGCTTTTTGGAAACACCATATATTTT. Translating gives CASSTTGLFGNTIYF.

The gene calls are TRBV5-1 and TRBJ2-3; TRBD2 might be the D (6 bases). This CDR3 region has 14 residues. V was pared by 4 bases and J by 9 bases, with 18 bases between. Germline V CDR1 and CDR2: SGHRS, YFSETQ. The DNA of the CDR3 is TGCGCCAGCAGCGGAAGGGACTCCGGTTCGACGCAGTATTTT. It specifies CASSGRDSGSTQYF.

The chain is built from TRBV5-6 and TRBJ2-7, with D uncertain. The CDR3 runs 13 residues. Between the trimmed V and J ends, which lost 0 bases and 0 bases, there was a span of 4 bases. The germline gives CDR1 SGHDT, CDR2 YYEEEE. CDR3 loop: CASSLAHSYEQYF. For the CDR3, the DNA is TGTGCCAGCAGCTTGGCACACTCCTACGAGCAGTACTTC.

The V and J genes are TRBV5-1 and TRBJ1-4; 7 bases line up with TRBD1. Per germline, CDR1 SGHRS and CDR2 YFSETQ. The J segment lost 8 bases and the V segment lost 0 bases, leaving 4 bases of the junction unmatched. This CDR3 region has 14 residues. The CDR3 DNA sequence: TGCGCCAGCAGCTTGGGGCAGGGGGGAGAAAAACTGTTTTTT. Protein sequence: CASSLGQGGEKLFF.

This clone was counted only a few times. This chain joins TRBV2 and TRBJ2-7; 13 nucleotides line up with TRBD2. The germline V gene has CDR1 SNHLY and CDR2 FYNNEI. The CDR3 sequence is 15 residues long. With 6 bases clipped from V and 2 bases from J, the junction kept 4 bases outside the gene matches. CDR3 nucleotide sequence: TGTGCCAGCAGGGGGGGACTAGCGGGAACCTACGAGCAGTACTTC. Translated, it gives CASRGGLAGTYEQYF.

The chain employs TRBV5-1 and TRBJ2-7; D uncertain. Trimming stripped 4 bases from V and 6 bases from J, with 14 bases between. This CDR3 is 13 amino acids long. The germline V gene encodes CDR1 SGHRS and CDR2 YFSETQ. The CDR3 loop is CASSGGPPGEQYF. CDR3 DNA sequence: TGCGCCAGCAGCGGTGGGCCCCCAGGCGAGCAGTACTTC. Filled out from reference TRBV5-1 and TRBJ2-7, the complete variable domain reads KAGVTQTPRYLIKTRGQQVTLSCSPISGHRSVSWYQQTPGQGLQFLFEYFSETQRNKGNFPGRFSGRQFSNSRSEMNVSTLELGDSALYLCASSGGPPGEQYFGPGTRLTVT.

The chain joins TRBV30 to TRBJ1-3; D gene ambiguous. Germline-derived CDR1 and CDR2 are GTSNPN and SVGIG (reference sequence). There are 13 residues in the CDR3. Deletions cut 2 bases from V and 0 bases from J, with 5 bases between. The CDR3 DNA reads as TGTGCCTGGAGTAATATCTCTGGAAACACCATATATTTT. Translating it yields CAWSNISGNTIYF.

The V call is TRBV6-4, the J call TRBJ1-3; D may be TRBD1 (6 bases). CDR1 MRHNA and CDR2 SNTAGT come from the germline V gene. Trimming cost V 4 bases and J 2 bases, with 12 bases left between them. The CDR3 covers 15 residues. In DNA form, the CDR3 reads TGTGCCAGCAGTGTAGAACAGGGTCCTGGAAACACCATATATTTT. This codes for CASSVEQGPGNTIYF.

The count of this clone is one. The chain uses TRBV30 and TRBJ1-2; a weak D match, TRBD1 (5 bases). The CDR3 contains 13 residues. The germline gives CDR1 GTSNPN, CDR2 SVGIG (reference sequence). Trimming took off 5 bases at V and 9 bases at J, with 19 bases between the two ends. CDR3 coding DNA: TGTGCCTGGCTCGGGGCGCAGGGAGGTAGCTACACCTTC. This translates into CAWLGAQGGSYTF.

The CDR3 DNA reads TGTGCCAGCAGTTACAGAGCCTCTGGAAACACCATATATTTT. Its protein is CASSYRASGNTIYF. The chain combines TRBV2 with TRBJ1-3; D is undetermined. V was cut by 5 bases and J by 0 bases, with 8 bases left in between. The germline V gene encodes CDR1 SNHLY and CDR2 FYNNEI. This CDR3 is 14 amino acids long.

The rearrangement joins TRBV7-9 to TRBJ2-1; D unclear. The ends were cut back, 4 bases at V and 8 bases at J, with 18 bases in the middle. CDR1 is SEHNR and CDR2 is FQNEAQ in the germline V gene (reference sequence). The CDR3 spans 15 residues. CDR3 sequence reads: CASSSTLAALDEQFF. The CDR3 DNA reads TGTGCCAGCAGCTCTACCTTAGCAGCCTTAGATGAGCAGTTCTTC. The full variable domain, with the rest looked up from reference TRBV7-9 and TRBJ2-1, is DTGVSQNPRHKITKRGQNVTFRCDPISEHNRLYWYRQTLGQGPEFLTYFQNEAQLEKSRLLSDRFSAERPKGSFSTLEIQRTEQGDSAMYLCASSSTLAALDEQFFGPGTRLTVL.

This sequence joins TRBV25-1 and TRBJ2-7; perhaps TRBD2 as D (5 bases). The CDR3 loop spans 15 amino acids. Trimming pared 6 bases from V and 5 bases from J, leaving 20 bases between. The V gene's germline CDR1 is MGHDK and CDR2 SYGVNS. The CDR3 coding sequence is TGTGCCAGCAGAATTGCCGGGGTCCTCGGGGACGAGCAGTACTTC. Protein product: CASRIAGVLGDEQYF.